The 17 T cell receptor beta chains below all came from one sample that was sequenced in a study of shared clonotypes between healthy human individuals. The table came from immunoSEQ multiplex PCR; TCRdb's copy has only in-frame clones and leaves some out. Of around 700,000 clones in the sample, roughly 72% were seen once. What was sequenced was memory CD4+ T cells sorted from blood. Subset: CD45RA-negative fraction. All receptors derive from a woman aged 25 to 45 in good health.

The V call is TRBV9, the J call TRBJ2-2, with TRBD1 matching 7 bases. Trimming at V came to 0 bases and at J to 5 bases, leaving 7 bases not matched to a gene. The CDR3 loop spans 16 amino acids. From germline, CDR1 is SGDLS and CDR2 YYNGEE. CDR3 coding DNA: TGTGCCAGCAGCGTAGAAACAGGGGAACGAACCGGGGAGCTGTTTTTT. This gives the protein CASSVETGERTGELFF.

J is TRBJ2-2 and V is TRBV6-5; D is perhaps TRBD2 (6 bases). CDR1 and CDR2 (germline): MNHEY, SVGAGI. CDR3 length: 16 residues. V was cut by 2 bases and J by 1 base, with 11 bases left in between. In nucleotides, the CDR3 is TGTGCCAGCAGTTACAATTCGGGGGTGAACACCGGGGAGCTGTTTTTT. Protein: CASSYNSGVNTGELFF.

This chain uses TRBV27 with TRBJ1-4; D is uncertain. Per the germline V gene, CDR1 is MNHEY and CDR2 is SMNVEV (reference sequence). The CDR3 loop spans 14 amino acids. V shed 2 bases and J shed 5 bases, with 9 bases lying between them. The CDR3 protein is CASSLIRGNEKLFF. Here the CDR3 DNA reads TGTGCCAGCAGTTTAATACGGGGAAATGAAAAACTGTTTTTT. The full variable domain, rest sourced from reference TRBV27 and TRBJ1-4, is EAQVTQNPRYLITVTGKKLTVTCSQNMNHEYMSWYRQDPGLGLRQIYYSMNVEVTDKGDVPEGYKVSRKEKRNFPLILESPSPNQTSLYFCASSLIRGNEKLFFGSGTQLSVL.

The chain combines TRBV5-6 with TRBJ2-7; possible D gene TRBD2, 6 bases. Trimming left V 4 bases short and J 5 bases short, with 19 bases between. The V gene's germline CDR1 is SGHDT and CDR2 YYEEEE. The length of the CDR3 is 15 residues. The CDR3 reads CASSRGLRGGDEQYF. The DNA of the CDR3 is TGTGCCAGCAGCAGGGGACTCCGGGGTGGGGACGAGCAGTACTTC. The full variable domain, rest sourced from reference TRBV5-6 and TRBJ2-7, is DAGVTQSPTHLIKTRGQQVTLRCSPKSGHDTVSWYQQALGQGPQFIFQYYEEEERQRGNFPDRFSGHQFPNYSSELNVNALLLGDSALYLCASSRGLRGGDEQYFGPGTRLTVT.

V usage is TRBV4-1 and J usage is TRBJ2-5; D uncertain. The length of the CDR3 is 13 residues. Germline loops: CDR1 MGHRA, CDR2 YSYEKL. Trimming removed 3 bases at V and 2 bases at J, with 7 bases between. The CDR3 DNA sequence: TGCGCCAGCAGCCATGTGGGGCAAGAGACCCAGTACTTC. This translates into CASSHVGQETQYF.

The chain has TRBV5-1 and TRBJ2-5; 10 bases are shared with TRBD2. This CDR3 comprises 16 residues. The V gene end was trimmed by 7 bases and the J gene end by 4 bases; junction bases not matched to a gene: 13. CDR1 and CDR2 (germline): SGHRS, YFSETQ. CDR3 sequence (DNA): TGCGCCAGCCCCCGCAAGCGGGAGGGCCTACGAGAGACCCAGTACTTC. It translates to CASPRKREGLRETQYF.

The count of this clone is one. The rearrangement links TRBV28 to TRBJ2-7; D might be TRBD2 (6 bases). This CDR3 has 15 residues. V lost 5 bases to trimming and J lost 2 bases, with 16 bases between them. Germline CDR1 reads MDHEN; CDR2 reads SYDVKM. The CDR3 nucleotides read TGTGCCAGCAGTCCATACCGTCGGGAGACCTACGAGCAGTACTTC. Translated, it gives CASSPYRRETYEQYF.

A remark on this clone: A much larger clonotype is one base distant, so this may be a read error. The J gene is TRBJ2-1, the V gene TRBV11-2; 12 nucleotides agree with TRBD2. From germline, CDR1 is SGHAT and CDR2 FQNNGV. The V and J ends lost 3 bases and 3 bases, in that order; junction bases with no gene match: 3. The CDR3 runs to 16 residues. As DNA, the CDR3 is TGTGCCAGCAGCTTCAGACTAGCGGGAGACTACAATGAGCAGTTCTTC. This codes for CASSFRLAGDYNEQFF.

The rearrangement uses TRBV9 and TRBJ2-7; D perhaps matches TRBD1 (5 bases). V lost 2 bases and J lost 0, with 12 bases in between. This CDR3 contains 15 residues. Per the germline V gene, CDR1 is SGDLS and CDR2 is YYNGEE. CDR3 nucleotides: TGTGCCAGCAGCGTTGGACACTCAGGCTCCTACGAGCAGTACTTC. This encodes CASSVGHSGSYEQYF.

The rearrangement joins TRBV27 to TRBJ2-7, with a weak D call TRBD2 (5 bases). The germline V gene has CDR1 MNHEY and CDR2 SMNVEV (reference sequence). This CDR3 contains 14 residues. The V gene lost 6 bases and the J gene lost 3 bases, with 15 bases spanning the gap. CDR3 nucleotides: TGTGCCAGCAGACGAGCGGCAGACCACTACGAGCAGTACTTC. Its protein product is CASRRAADHYEQYF.

The J gene is TRBJ1-2, the V gene TRBV28, with 7 bases identical to TRBD1. CDR3 length equals 14 residues. The junction had 6 bases not matched to a gene; V was cut back by 2 bases and J by 6 bases. The germline V gene has CDR1 MDHEN and CDR2 SYDVKM. This CDR3 is CASSLDRDLNGYTF. As DNA, the CDR3 is TGTGCCAGCAGTTTAGACAGGGATCTGAATGGCTACACCTTC.

V is TRBV10-1 and J is TRBJ1-4; D uncertain. V dropped 4 bases and J dropped 2 bases, with 8 bases sitting between them. The CDR3 loop spans 14 amino acids. Germline V gives CDR1 WNHNN, CDR2 SYGVQD (reference sequence). This CDR3 is CASSAGSTNEKLFF. Here the CDR3 DNA reads TGCGCCAGCAGTGCGGGTAGCACTAATGAAAAACTGTTTTTT.

About this clone: Within the sample, other DNA sequences also encode this same CDR3. The gene calls are TRBV27 and TRBJ1-1; the D is unclear. V lost 6 bases, J lost 1 base, and 9 bases lay in between. Germline CDR1 MNHEY, CDR2 SMNVEV (reference sequence). This CDR3 has 13 amino acids. This chain's CDR3 is CASSPTGNTEAFF. The CDR3 region has the DNA TGTGCCAGCAGCCCAACTGGGAACACTGAAGCTTTCTTT.

This clone was seen only a few times. This chain connects TRBV2 to TRBJ2-3, with 7 nucleotides matching TRBD1. Germline V gene lookup returns CDR1 SNHLY and CDR2 FYNNEI. The J segment lost 0 bases and the V segment lost 8 bases, leaving 14 bases of the junction unmatched. This CDR3 is 17 amino acids long. CDR3 DNA sequence: TGTGCCAGCGTATGGGACAGCTTAGTTCCTAGCACAGATACGCAGTATTTT. The encoded protein is CASVWDSLVPSTDTQYF.

The genes are TRBV7-2 and TRBJ2-3, with D perhaps matching TRBD1 or TRBD2 (5 bases each). This CDR3 region has 14 residues. V lost 7 bases to trimming and J lost 1 base, with 12 bases between them. CDR1 and CDR2 (germline): SGHTA, FQGNSA. The chain's CDR3 is CASTPWDGTDTQYF. CDR3 in DNA: TGTGCCAGCACCCCCTGGGACGGCACAGATACGCAGTATTTT.

The rearrangement links TRBV18 to TRBJ2-1, with 7 bases identical to TRBD2. V lost 2 bases to trimming and J lost 2 bases; unmatched junction nucleotides: 0. There are 14 residues in the CDR3. Germline CDR1 reads KGHSH; CDR2 reads LQKENI. CDR3 residues: CASSPGTTYNEQFF. CDR3 DNA sequence: TGTGCCAGCTCACCAGGGACTACCTACAATGAGCAGTTCTTC.

This clone was seen a handful of times. Here the CDR3 reads CASSGTGGTGELFF. Written as DNA, the CDR3 is TGTGCCAGCAGCGGGACAGGGGGCACCGGGGAGCTGTTTTTT. The chain carries TRBV25-1 and TRBJ2-2; 11 bases map to TRBD1. V shed 6 bases and J 4 bases; nucleotides not matched to a gene: 1. Germline lookup yields CDR1 MGHDK and CDR2 SYGVNS. The CDR3 runs 14 residues.